The source of this T cell receptor beta chain is a study of regulatory T cells in long-lasting Graves disease. Building of the TCR beta libraries involved iRepertoire HTBI primers and Arm-PCR of CDR3 regions. TCRdb redid the calling of the multiplex PCR reads with MiXCR, one entry per CDR3 protein. The repertoire consists of 500,000 or so distinct CDR3 sequences, with around 15% occurring once and the leading ten covering approximately 15%. CDR3 length equals 15 residues. CDR1 is SGHAT and CDR2 is FQNNGV in the germline V gene. J was trimmed by 5 bases and V by 5 bases; bases with no gene match: 8. Time point noted: newly diagnosed GD, antithyroid drugs for less than 3 months. PBMC-derived RNA was used for the TCR library. Peripheral blood, 7.5 to 9 milliliters of it, was drawn into EDTA tubes. This clonotype occurred many times. The sample was also linked to a second study, of T cells in Graves' hyperthyroidism and ophthalmopathy. That report adds: Exclusion followed for patients with uncontrolled infection, other autoimmune disease, pregnancy or lactation. The TCR CDR3 first-round RT-PCR relied on the HTBI primer set.

Specimen: peripheral blood mononuclear cells (PBMCs), collected at new diagnosis, from a patient treated with antithyroid drugs. The sequence was collected from a woman in her forties or fifties with Graves disease. The chain has TRBV11-2 and TRBJ2-1; 8 bases agree with TRBD2. This CDR3 reads CASSPGSLADNEQFF. CDR3 sequence (DNA): TGTGCCAGCAGCCCAGGGTCACTAGCGGACAATGAGCAGTTCTTC.